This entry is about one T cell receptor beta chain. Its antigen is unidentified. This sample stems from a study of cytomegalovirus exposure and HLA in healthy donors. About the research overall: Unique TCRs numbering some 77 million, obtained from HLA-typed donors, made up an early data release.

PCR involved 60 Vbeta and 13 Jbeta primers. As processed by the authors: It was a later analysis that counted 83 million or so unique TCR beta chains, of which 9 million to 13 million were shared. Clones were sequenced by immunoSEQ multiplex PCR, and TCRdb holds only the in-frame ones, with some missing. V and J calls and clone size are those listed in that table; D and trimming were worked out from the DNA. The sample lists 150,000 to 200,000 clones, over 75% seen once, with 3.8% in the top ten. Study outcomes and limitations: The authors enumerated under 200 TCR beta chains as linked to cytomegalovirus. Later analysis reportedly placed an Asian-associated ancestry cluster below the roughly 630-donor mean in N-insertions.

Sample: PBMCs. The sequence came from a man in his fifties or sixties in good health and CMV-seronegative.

As DNA, the CDR3 is TGTGCCAGCAGTGAGGGAAGGGGCCCGTCTAATGAAAAACTGTTTTTT. Its protein product is CASSEGRGPSNEKLFF. This chain links TRBV25-1 with TRBJ1-4, with D perhaps TRBD1 (5 bases). The CDR3 has 16 residues. Germline CDR1 MGHDK, CDR2 SYGVNS. V lost 3 bases, J lost 3 bases, and 14 bases lay in between.